This section outlines one T cell receptor (beta chain) sequence together with its context. Deletions cut 2 bases from V and 0 bases from J, with 11 bases between. CDR3 length: 16 residues. MiXCR reprocessed the PCR reads for TCRdb. The sample gives tens of thousands of clones, about 12% of which show up once; approximately 24% is in the top ten. This record belongs to a study of metastatic and nonmetastatic thyroid tumors. Not a single patient had been given any form of treatment at any point before undergoing thyroid surgery. Sequenced material: blood. V gene TRBV12-3 or TRBV12-4 combines with J gene TRBJ1-5; D remains ambiguous. This TCR was sampled from a female donor with papillary thyroid cancer or a benign thyroid nodule (not recorded which). Some clones in this sample may be carry-over from other donors' samples. The CDR3 here is CASSLLVGYSNQPQHF. The CDR3 bases are TGTGCCAGCAGTTTATTAGTCGGCTATAGCAATCAGCCCCAGCATTTT.